This is a list of T cell receptor beta chains from one sample in a study of blood T cell repertoires in COVID-19. Sequenced by immunoSEQ multiplex PCR; TCRdb stores in-frame clones only, minus some. There are around 39,000 clones in the sample; 75% to 85% occur only once, and approximately 15% lies in the top ten. What was sequenced was peripheral blood. The origin of the receptors is a woman in her 70s with acute or convalescent COVID-19. The CDR3 runs from the conserved cysteine through the conserved F or W. Fields, in order: clone size, V gene, J gene, D gene, CDR3 protein, CDR3 DNA. D genes are given only for firm matches. For some rows the clone size is stated as once, few or many, or as a class when expanded; others skip it.

>-|TRBV28|TRBJ1-2|TRBD1
CAGGTGGLANYGYTF
TGTGCCGGTGGGACAGGGGGCTTAGCTAACTATGGCTACACCTTC
>few|TRBV6-5|TRBJ1-3|-
CASSYSRGKGNTIYF
TGTGCCAGCAGTTACTCGAGGGGGAAAGGAAACACCATATATTTT
>-|TRBV7-9|TRBJ2-2|-
CASSLDLSTGELFF
TGTGCCAGCAGCTTAGATCTGAGTACCGGGGAGCTGTTTTTT
>-|TRBV7-9|TRBJ2-7|TRBD1
CASSLPGTGSHEQYF
TGTGCCAGCAGCCTGCCCGGGACAGGGAGCCACGAGCAGTACTTC
>few|TRBV10-3|TRBJ1-1|-
CAINTPQGNKNTEAFF
TGTGCCATCAACACCCCCCAGGGTAACAAGAACACTGAAGCTTTCTTT
>medium-sized|TRBV6-5|TRBJ2-5|TRBD1
CASSYGLGQGAETQYF
TGTGCCAGCAGTTACGGGCTGGGGCAGGGGGCTGAGACCCAGTACTTC
>medium-sized|TRBV3-1/TRBV3-2|TRBJ1-4|-
CASSDFARGPGEKLFF
TGTGCCAGCAGCGATTTTGCCCGCGGGCCTGGTGAAAAACTGTTTTTT
>-|TRBV12-3/TRBV12-4|TRBJ1-2|TRBD1
CVSAPGDRDGYTF
TGTGTCTCTGCACCCGGGGACAGGGATGGCTACACCTTC
>-|TRBV10-3|TRBJ2-1|TRBD2
CATGGQGGNEQFF
TGTGCCACGGGAGGGCAGGGAGGCAATGAGCAGTTCTTC
>once|TRBV11-3|TRBJ2-4|-
CASSLVARDKNIQYF
TGTGCCAGCAGCTTAGTCGCCAGGGATAAAAACATTCAGTACTTC
>-|TRBV2|TRBJ1-5|TRBD1
CASRAGGNNQPQHF
TGTGCCAGCAGGGCAGGGGGCAACAATCAGCCCCAGCATTTT
>-|TRBV7-8|TRBJ1-2|TRBD1
CASSLDRDIPGYTF
TGTGCCAGCAGCCTCGACAGGGATATTCCTGGCTACACCTTC
>-|TRBV13|TRBJ1-2|-
CASSLSFGSYGYTF
TGTGCCAGCAGCTTATCCTTCGGGAGCTATGGCTACACCTTC
>-|TRBV19|TRBJ1-5|TRBD1
CASSILTGGSNQPQHF
TGTGCCAGTAGTATACTAACAGGGGGCAGCAATCAGCCCCAGCATTTT
>-|TRBV6-5|TRBJ1-2|-
CASSYSWELNYGYTF
TGTGCCAGCAGTTACTCGTGGGAGCTTAACTATGGCTACACCTTC
>-|TRBV7-9|TRBJ1-4|TRBD1
CASSSARQGATNEKLFF
TGTGCCAGCAGCTCCGCTCGACAGGGGGCAACTAATGAAAAACTGTTTTTT
>-|TRBV19|TRBJ2-3|TRBD2
CASSGGLAGGFTDTQYF
TGTGCCAGTAGTGGGGGACTAGCGGGGGGCTTCACAGATACGCAGTATTTT
>-|TRBV28|TRBJ2-3|TRBD1
CASSRQGGNTDTQYF
TGTGCCAGCAGCCGACAGGGGGGCAACACAGATACGCAGTATTTT
>-|TRBV28|TRBJ2-1|-
CASSFLFLWGRSSYNEQFF
TGTGCCAGCAGTTTTCTTTTTCTTTGGGGCCGTAGCTCCTACAATGAGCAGTTCTTC
>-|TRBV29-1|TRBJ2-7|TRBD2
CSVGSSGSRYEQYF
TGCAGCGTTGGGTCTAGCGGGAGTCGATACGAGCAGTACTTC
>-|TRBV19|TRBJ1-1|TRBD1
CASKQGAEAFF
TGTGCCAGTAAACAGGGGGCTGAAGCTTTCTTT
>-|TRBV11-2|TRBJ1-2|-
CASSLGRDYGYTF
TGTGCCAGCAGCTTAGGGAGGGATTATGGCTACACCTTC
>-|TRBV2|TRBJ2-7|-
CASRDSSYEQYF
TGTGCCAGCAGGGACAGTTCCTACGAGCAGTACTTC
>-|TRBV28|TRBJ1-1|TRBD1
CASSFDRVLTEAFF
TGTGCCAGCAGTTTTGACAGGGTCTTAACTGAAGCTTTCTTT
>-|TRBV7-2|TRBJ2-3|TRBD2
CASSPTSGETDTQYF
TGTGCCAGCAGCCCAACTAGCGGTGAGACAGATACGCAGTATTTT
>-|TRBV6-5|TRBJ2-7|-
CASSYSGDYEQYF
TGTGCCAGCAGTTACTCAGGGGACTACGAGCAGTACTTC
>-|TRBV7-9|TRBJ1-5|-
CASSLLGPEPQHF
TGTGCCAGCAGCTTACTGGGGCCGGAGCCCCAGCATTTT
>-|TRBV19|TRBJ2-1|TRBD2
CASSIEGGLAGSYNEQFF
TGTGCCAGTAGTATAGAAGGAGGACTAGCGGGCTCCTACAATGAGCAGTTCTTC
>-|TRBV29-1|TRBJ1-2|-
CSVVEGNYGYTF
TGCAGCGTTGTGGAGGGGAACTATGGCTACACCTTC
>-|TRBV7-2|TRBJ1-1|TRBD1
CASSQKGASRETEAFF
TGTGCCAGCAGCCAGAAGGGGGCCAGCCGGGAGACTGAAGCTTTCTTT
>-|TRBV3-1/TRBV3-2|TRBJ2-7|TRBD2
CASSHLAGGPGEQYF
TGTGCCAGCAGCCACCTAGCGGGAGGGCCTGGGGAGCAGTACTTC
>-|TRBV4-2|TRBJ2-3|-
CASSQAVGGQDTQYF
TGTGCCAGCAGCCAAGCGGTGGGGGGGCAGGATACGCAGTATTTT
>-|TRBV28|TRBJ2-5|TRBD1
CASSLTLGGKGTQYF
TGTGCCAGCAGTTTGACCCTAGGGGGCAAGGGGACCCAGTACTTC
>-|TRBV6-6|TRBJ1-2|-
CASSYREDGYTF
TGTGCCAGCAGTTACAGGGAGGATGGCTACACCTTC
>-|TRBV4-1|TRBJ1-3|TRBD1
CASSQVGTGGVSIYF
TGCGCCAGCAGCCAAGTGGGGACAGGGGGCGTATCCATATATTTT
>-|TRBV10-1|TRBJ2-1|-
CASSALSSYNEQFF
TGCGCCAGCAGTGCTCTCAGCTCCTACAATGAGCAGTTCTTC
>-|TRBV5-1|TRBJ2-7|TRBD1
CASSFQGAGTYEQYF
TGCGCCAGCAGCTTCCAGGGGGCCGGAACCTACGAGCAGTACTTC
>-|TRBV18|TRBJ2-7|-
CASSLRDLPLYEQYF
TGTGCCAGCTCTCTCCGGGACTTGCCTTTATACGAGCAGTACTTC
>-|TRBV7-9|TRBJ2-2|TRBD1
CASSADRGFTGELFF
TGTGCCAGCAGCGCCGACAGGGGATTCACCGGGGAGCTGTTTTTT
>-|TRBV23-1|TRBJ2-5|-
CASSQFGETQYF
TGCGCCAGCAGTCAATTCGGAGAGACCCAGTACTTC
>-|TRBV18|TRBJ1-4|-
CASSPRGHDNEKLFF
TGTGCCAGCTCACCACGGGGGCACGATAATGAAAAACTGTTTTTT
>-|TRBV3-1/TRBV3-2|TRBJ1-2|TRBD1
CASSPGDRPHGYTF
TGTGCCAGCAGCCCCGGGGACAGACCTCATGGCTACACCTTC
>few|TRBV5-4|TRBJ1-1|-
CASSRPGNPNEAFF
TGTGCCAGCAGCCGCCCTGGCAACCCCAATGAAGCTTTCTTT
>-|TRBV12-3/TRBV12-4|TRBJ1-2|-
CASSLSFNYGYTF
TGTGCCAGCAGTTTATCCTTTAACTATGGCTACACCTTC
>once|TRBV10-2|TRBJ2-7|TRBD1
CASKLRDSKLVEQYF
TGCGCCAGTAAACTCCGGGACAGCAAACTAGTCGAGCAGTACTTC
>-|TRBV12-3/TRBV12-4|TRBJ1-2|TRBD1
CTSSSHQGAGYTF
TGTACCAGCAGTTCCCACCAGGGGGCTGGCTACACCTTC
>-|TRBV6-5|TRBJ2-7|TRBD1
CASSLDTPDRDEQYF
TGTGCCAGCAGTCTTGATACCCCGGACAGGGACGAGCAGTACTTC
>-|TRBV7-9|TRBJ1-1|TRBD1
CASSFQGQIEAFF
TGTGCCAGCAGCTTCCAGGGACAGATTGAAGCTTTCTTT
>once|TRBV29-1|TRBJ1-6|-
CSVAEGNNSPLHF
TGCAGCGTTGCCGAGGGCAATAATTCACCCCTCCACTTT
>-|TRBV29-1|TRBJ2-3|TRBD2
CSVARLAGEVDTQYF
TGCAGCGTTGCCAGACTAGCGGGAGAGGTAGATACGCAGTATTTT
>-|TRBV6-5|TRBJ1-4|-
CASSTPLNEKLFF
TGTGCCAGCAGTACACCCCTTAATGAAAAACTGTTTTTT
>-|TRBV5-1|TRBJ2-1|-
CASSLVGEWVINEQFF
TGCGCCAGCAGCTTGGTCGGGGAGTGGGTAATTAATGAGCAGTTCTTC
>few|TRBV6-2/TRBV6-3|TRBJ2-7|TRBD2
CASSPLTSGSNEQYF
TGTGCCAGCAGTCCCTTGACTAGCGGGAGTAACGAGCAGTACTTC
>-|TRBV7-2|TRBJ2-5|-
CASSLGGVSETQYF
TGTGCCAGCAGCTTAGGGGGAGTTTCAGAGACCCAGTACTTC
>-|TRBV19|TRBJ2-2|-
CASSRSRVNTGELFF
TGTGCCAGTAGTAGGTCCAGGGTGAACACCGGGGAGCTGTTTTTT